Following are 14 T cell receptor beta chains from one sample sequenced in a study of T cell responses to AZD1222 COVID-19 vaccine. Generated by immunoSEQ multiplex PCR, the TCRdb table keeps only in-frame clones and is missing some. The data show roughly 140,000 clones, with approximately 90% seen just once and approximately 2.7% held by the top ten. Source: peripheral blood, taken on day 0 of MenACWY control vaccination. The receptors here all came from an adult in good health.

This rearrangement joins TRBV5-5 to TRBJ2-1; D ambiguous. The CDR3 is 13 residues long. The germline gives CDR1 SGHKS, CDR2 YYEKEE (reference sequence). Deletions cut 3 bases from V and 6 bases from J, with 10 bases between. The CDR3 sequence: CASSWGTVNEQFF. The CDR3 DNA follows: TGTGCCAGCAGCTGGGGAACAGTCAATGAGCAGTTCTTC. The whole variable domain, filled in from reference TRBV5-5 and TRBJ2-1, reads DAGVTQSPTHLIKTRGQQVTLRCSPISGHKSVSWYQQVLGQGPQFIFQYYEKEERGRGNFPDRFSARQFPNYSSELNVNALLLGDSALYLCASSWGTVNEQFFGPGTRLTVL.

CDR3 nucleotide sequence: TGCGCCAGCAGCTTGGCCGAAGGGCGCTACGAGCAGTACTTC. It yields the protein CASSLAEGRYEQYF. The chain carries TRBV5-1 and TRBJ2-7; D gene ambiguous. Between the trimmed V and J ends, which lost 0 bases and 3 bases, there was a span of 10 bases. The CDR3 covers 14 residues. CDR1 and CDR2 from the germline V gene are SGHRS and YFSETQ.

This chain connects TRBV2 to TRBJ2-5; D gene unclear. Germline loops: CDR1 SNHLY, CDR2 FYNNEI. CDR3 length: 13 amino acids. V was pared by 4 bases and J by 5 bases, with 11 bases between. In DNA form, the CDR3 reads TGTGCCAGCAGTGCCCAACTCCGGGAGACCCAGTACTTC. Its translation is CASSAQLRETQYF.

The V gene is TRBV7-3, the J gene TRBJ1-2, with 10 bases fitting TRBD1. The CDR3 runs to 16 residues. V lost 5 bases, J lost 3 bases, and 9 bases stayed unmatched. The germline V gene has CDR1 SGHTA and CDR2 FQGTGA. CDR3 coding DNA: TGTGCCAGCAGCCCTGGACAGGGGGGACGCTACTATGGCTACACCTTC. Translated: CASSPGQGGRYYGYTF.

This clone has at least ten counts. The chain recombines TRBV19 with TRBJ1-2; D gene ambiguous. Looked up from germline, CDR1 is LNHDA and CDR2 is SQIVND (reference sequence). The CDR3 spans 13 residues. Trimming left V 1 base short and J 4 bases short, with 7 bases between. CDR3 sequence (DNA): TGTGCCAGTAGTATAGGGGCCCTCTATGGCTACACCTTC. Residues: CASSIGALYGYTF.

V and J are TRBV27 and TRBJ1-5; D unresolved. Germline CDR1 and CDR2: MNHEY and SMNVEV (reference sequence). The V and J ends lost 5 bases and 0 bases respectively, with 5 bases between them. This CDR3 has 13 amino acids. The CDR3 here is CASSTYSNQPQHF. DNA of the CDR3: TGTGCCAGCAGTACCTATAGCAATCAGCCCCAGCATTTT.

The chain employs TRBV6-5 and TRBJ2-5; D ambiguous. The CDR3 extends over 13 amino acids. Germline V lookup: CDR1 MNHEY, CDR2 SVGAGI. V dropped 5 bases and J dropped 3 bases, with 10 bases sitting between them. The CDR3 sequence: CASSLDGEETQYF. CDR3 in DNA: TGTGCCAGCAGTCTGGACGGAGAAGAGACCCAGTACTTC.

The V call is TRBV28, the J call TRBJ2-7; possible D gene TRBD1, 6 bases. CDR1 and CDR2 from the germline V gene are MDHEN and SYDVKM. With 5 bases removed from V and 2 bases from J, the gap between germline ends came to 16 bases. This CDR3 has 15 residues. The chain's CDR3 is CASSPYKQGAYEQYF. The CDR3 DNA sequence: TGTGCCAGCAGTCCCTATAAACAGGGAGCCTACGAGCAGTACTTC.

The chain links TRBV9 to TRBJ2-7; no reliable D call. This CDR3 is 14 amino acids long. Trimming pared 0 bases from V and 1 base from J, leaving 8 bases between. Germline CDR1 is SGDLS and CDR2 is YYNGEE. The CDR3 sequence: CASSVVDTSYEQYF. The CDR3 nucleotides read TGTGCCAGCAGCGTAGTAGACACATCCTACGAGCAGTACTTC.

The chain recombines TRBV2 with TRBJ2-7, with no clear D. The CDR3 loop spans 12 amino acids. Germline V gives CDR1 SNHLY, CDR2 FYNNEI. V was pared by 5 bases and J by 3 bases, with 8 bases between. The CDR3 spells CASSLTNYEQYF. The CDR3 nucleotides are TGTGCCAGCAGTCTCACCAACTACGAGCAGTACTTC.

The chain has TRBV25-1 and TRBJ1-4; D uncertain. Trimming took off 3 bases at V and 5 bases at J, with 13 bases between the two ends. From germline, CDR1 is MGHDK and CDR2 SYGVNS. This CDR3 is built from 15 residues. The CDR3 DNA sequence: TGTGCCAGCAGTGATGTTGTGGGGTCGAATGAAAAACTGTTTTTT. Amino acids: CASSDVVGSNEKLFF.

The CDR3 DNA sequence: TGCGCCAGCAGCCTTATCGGCGCTGAAGCTTTCTTT. Its protein is CASSLIGAEAFF. The genes are TRBV4-1 and TRBJ1-1; D not resolved. Germline V gene sequence: CDR1 MGHRA, CDR2 YSYEKL. V was clipped by 4 bases and J by 6 bases, with 9 bases between them. The CDR3 is 12 amino acids.

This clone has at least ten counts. CDR3 amino acids: CASSVDLPEAFF. As DNA, the CDR3 is TGTGCCAGCAGTGTGGACTTACCTGAAGCTTTCTTT. The chain combines TRBV2 with TRBJ1-1; no definite D call. The ends were cut back, 4 bases at V and 6 bases at J, with 9 bases in the middle. Germline-derived CDR1 and CDR2 are SNHLY and FYNNEI. The CDR3 spans 12 residues.

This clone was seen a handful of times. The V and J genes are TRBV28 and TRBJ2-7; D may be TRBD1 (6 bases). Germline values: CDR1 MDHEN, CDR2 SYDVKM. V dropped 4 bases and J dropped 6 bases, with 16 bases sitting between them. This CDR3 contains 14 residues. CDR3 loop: CASSSPTGNSEQYF. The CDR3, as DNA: TGTGCCAGCAGTTCCCCAACAGGGAACAGCGAGCAGTACTTC.